A selection of T cell receptor beta chains follows, all from one sample in a study of blood T cell repertoires in COVID-19. TCRdb's copy holds only in-frame clones and misses some; the assay was immunoSEQ multiplex PCR. The table lists 120,000 or so clones, around three quarters of them singletons. The sequencing input was peripheral blood. The origin of the receptors is a man aged 35 to 55 with active or convalescent COVID-19. CDR3s include the opening cysteine and the closing phenylalanine or tryptophan. The D gene is left open where the match is weak. Size values are once, few and many counts, or a class for expanded clones, and some rows have none.

TRBJ1-2	TRBV2	.	TRBD1	TGTGCCAGCAGTGAGGACAGGGCTGGCTACACCTTC	CASSEDRAGYTF
TRBJ1-4	TRBV20-1	.	.	TGCAGTGCTAGTTTGGGGACCCAGGGGGAAAAACTGTTTTTT	CSASLGTQGEKLFF
TRBJ2-3	TRBV11-3	.	.	TGTGCCAGCAGTAACCTACAGGTATCTAGCACAGATACGCAGTATTTT	CASSNLQVSSTDTQYF
TRBJ2-7	TRBV6-5	.	.	TGTGCCAGCAGGTCATCTGGTAGCGACTCCTACGAGCAGTACTTC	CASRSSGSDSYEQYF
TRBJ1-5	TRBV7-8	.	.	TGTGCCAGCACCCCACCGGGGGATCAGCCCCAGCATTTT	CASTPPGDQPQHF
TRBJ1-1	TRBV28	once	.	TGTGCCAGCAGACCGGGGGGGTACACCAGGGTACACACTGAAGCTTTCTTT	CASRPGGYTRVHTEAFF
TRBJ1-2	TRBV12-3/TRBV12-4	.	.	TGTGCCAGCTTGGGCCAGCATTATGGCTACACCTTC	CASLGQHYGYTF
TRBJ2-5	TRBV10-3	.	.	TGTGCCATCCGTGAGGCGGGAGAGACCCAGTACTTC	CAIREAGETQYF
TRBJ2-1	TRBV6-2/TRBV6-3	.	TRBD1	TGTGCCAGCAGTTATCTCTGGGACAGATGGTTCTTC	CASSYLWDRWFF
TRBJ1-2	TRBV4-1	.	.	TGCGCCAGCAGCCGGGACACTTTCGTCCATGGCTACACCTTC	CASSRDTFVHGYTF
TRBJ2-5	TRBV11-2	.	.	TGTGCCAGCAGCCTACAGGGGGGGACCTCGACCCAGTACTTC	CASSLQGGTSTQYF
TRBJ2-3	TRBV24-1	.	.	TGTGCCACCAGTGATTTTTCAACAGGCAGCACAGATACGCAGTATTTT	CATSDFSTGSTDTQYF
TRBJ2-3	TRBV5-6	.	TRBD2	TGTGCCAGCAGCTTGGTGACTAGCGGGGGGAACACAGATACGCAGTATTTT	CASSLVTSGGNTDTQYF
TRBJ2-1	TRBV28	once	TRBD1	TGTGCCAGCAGCCCTTCAGGGACAGGGGGAAATGAGCAGTTCTTC	CASSPSGTGGNEQFF
TRBJ2-2	TRBV29-1	.	TRBD2	TGCAGCGTTGGCGGACTAGCCACCGGGGAGCTGTTTTTT	CSVGGLATGELFF
TRBJ1-3	TRBV3-1/TRBV3-2	.	.	TGTGCCAGCAGCCCCGGGGGAAACACCATATATTTT	CASSPGGNTIYF
TRBJ1-2	TRBV6-5	.	TRBD1	TGTGCCAGCAGCCCGAGGGACAGCAGGGACTATGGCTACACCTTC	CASSPRDSRDYGYTF
TRBJ1-1	TRBV10-3	.	.	TGTGCCATCAGTGAGTCGCGGGAATTAGTAGCTTTCTTT	CAISESRELVAFF
TRBJ2-2	TRBV30	few	TRBD1	TGTGCCTGGAGTCGACAGGGGGCTAGCGGGGAGCTGTTTTTT	CAWSRQGASGELFF
TRBJ1-1	TRBV2	once	.	TGTGCCAGCAGTGATGGGGCAGCAGCCGAAGCTTTCTTT	CASSDGAAAEAFF
TRBJ2-7	TRBV5-1	.	TRBD1	TGCGCCAGCAGCTTGGTCACGGACAGGGTCTACGAGCAGTACTTC	CASSLVTDRVYEQYF
TRBJ2-2	TRBV6-4	.	TRBD2	TGTGCCAGCAGGAGCGGGAGCTCTAGCGGGGAGCTGTTTTTT	CASRSGSSSGELFF
TRBJ1-1	TRBV12-3/TRBV12-4	.	.	TGTGCCAGCAGTTTTGCGGGCCTTGAAGCTTTCTTT	CASSFAGLEAFF
TRBJ1-1	TRBV9	.	.	TGTGCCAGCAGCATCGAAGACAACAGGGACACTGAAGCTTTCTTT	CASSIEDNRDTEAFF
TRBJ1-2	TRBV19	.	.	TGTGCCAGTAGTATAGTTCCGGACTATGGCTACACCTTC	CASSIVPDYGYTF
TRBJ1-1	TRBV9	.	.	TGTGCCAGCAGCGTAGTGGATGGGGGGTTCGAAGCTTTCTTT	CASSVVDGGFEAFF
TRBJ2-5	TRBV7-9	.	.	TGTGCCAGCAGCCCCTCAGGTTACGAAGGGGCAAAGACCCAGTACTTC	CASSPSGYEGAKTQYF
TRBJ1-2	TRBV5-4	few	TRBD1	TGTGCCAGCAGTTGGACAGGGGGGAACTATGGCTACACCTTC	CASSWTGGNYGYTF
TRBJ2-7	TRBV20-1	few	.	TGCAGTGCTAGTGCGAGTTACGAGCAGTACTTC	CSASASYEQYF
TRBJ2-4	TRBV28	.	.	TGTGCCAGCAGTCCCCAGACAGTACTAGCCAAAAACATTCAGTACTTC	CASSPQTVLAKNIQYF
TRBJ2-5	TRBV7-7	.	.	TGTGCCAGCAGCTTACTGAGAGGAGGCCAAGAGACCCAGTACTTC	CASSLLRGGQETQYF
TRBJ1-2	TRBV30	.	.	TGTGCCTGGATCTCGGGCAGGGCTTATGGCTACACCTTC	CAWISGRAYGYTF
TRBJ1-3	TRBV6-4	.	.	TGTGCCCATCCGTTGAGGAACACCATATATTTT	CAHPLRNTIYF
TRBJ1-2	TRBV7-2	.	.	TGTGCCAGCAGTCCAGGGCTTTTTGACTATGGCTACACCTTC	CASSPGLFDYGYTF
TRBJ1-4	TRBV20-1	.	TRBD1	TGCAGTGCTAGTTGGCAGGGGGCGGGTGAAAAACTGTTTTTT	CSASWQGAGEKLFF
TRBJ1-1	TRBV14	.	.	TGTGCCAGCAGGGCGGGATCTGTTCGCACTGAAGCTTTCTTT	CASRAGSVRTEAFF
TRBJ2-1	TRBV7-8	once	.	TGTGCCAGCCTAGAGGGGGTATACAATGAGCAGTTCTTC	CASLEGVYNEQFF
TRBJ1-2	TRBV6-5	.	.	TGTGCCAGCAGTTTGTTGTCCGGTGGCTATGGCTACACCTTC	CASSLLSGGYGYTF
TRBJ2-7	TRBV4-1	.	.	TGCGCCAGCAGCCAAGAATGGGCAGAGAGCTACGAGCAGTACTTC	CASSQEWAESYEQYF
TRBJ2-5	TRBV18	.	TRBD2	TGTGCCAGCTCACCACGAAGACGTGCTGGGGAGGGGTTTCAAGAGACCCAGTACTTC	CASSPRRRAGEGFQETQYF
TRBJ2-5	TRBV28	.	.	TGTGCCAGCAGTTCCCCCTTCCACCGGGGGGCCCACCTCCAAGAGACCCAGTACTTC	CASSSPFHRGAHLQETQYF
TRBJ1-5	TRBV21-1	.	.	TGTGCCAGCAGCAAAGTGGGTGGGAGACCGGGGAGCAATCAGCCCCAGCATTTT	CASSKVGGRPGSNQPQHF
TRBJ1-2	TRBV29-1	.	.	TGCAGCTCGGGGGAGAACTATGGCTACACCTTC	CSSGENYGYTF
TRBJ1-5	TRBV11-2	.	.	TGTGCCAGCAGCTTAGGGGGCGGCAATCAGCCCCAGCATTTT	CASSLGGGNQPQHF
TRBJ1-2	TRBV29-1	.	TRBD1	TGCAGCGTGACAGGGACCAACGACTATGGCTACACCTTC	CSVTGTNDYGYTF
TRBJ1-2	TRBV19	once	TRBD1	TGTGCCAGTGTCCGGGACAGGGGCCGGGTATATGGCTACACCTTC	CASVRDRGRVYGYTF
TRBJ1-2	TRBV21-1	.	.	TGTGCCCCCCTTGGGGGGGATTACACCTTC	CAPLGGDYTF
TRBJ1-1	TRBV29-1	.	.	TGCAGCGCTCAGGAACTGGGGAACACTGAAGCTTTCTTT	CSAQELGNTEAFF
TRBJ1-2	TRBV3-1/TRBV3-2	.	.	TGTGCCAGCAGCCAAGGGGCCTCCTACTATGGCTACACCTTC	CASSQGASYYGYTF
TRBJ1-5	TRBV5-6	.	.	TGTGCCAGCAGCTACCAGGGTGGAGGGGAGAATCAGCCCCAGCATTTT	CASSYQGGGENQPQHF
TRBJ1-4	TRBV10-1	.	TRBD1	TGCGCCAGCCTCGACAGGGATCAAACTAATGAAAAACTGTTTTTT	CASLDRDQTNEKLFF
TRBJ1-2	TRBV12-5	.	.	TGTGCTAGTGGTTTGAGACCAGGAACCTATGGCTACACCTTC	CASGLRPGTYGYTF
TRBJ2-1	TRBV27	few	.	TGTGCCAGCAGCCTTGGGAGTAGCGGGCAGTTCTTC	CASSLGSSGQFF
TRBJ2-5	TRBV5-6	many	TRBD2	TGTGCCAGCAGCTTGCGGCTAGCGGGGGGGCCAGAGACCCAGTACTTC	CASSLRLAGGPETQYF
TRBJ1-2	TRBV4-2	.	.	TGTGCCAGCAGCCAAGGCGGGCAGTTTGGCTACACCTTC	CASSQGGQFGYTF
TRBJ1-5	TRBV7-2	few	.	TGTGCCAGCAGCTCAGTACAGGGTCAGCCCCAGCATTTT	CASSSVQGQPQHF
TRBJ2-4	TRBV19	many	.	TGTGCCAGTAGTCCCCCGGTTCGAGGGCGGGCCAAAAACATTCAGTACTTC	CASSPPVRGRAKNIQYF
TRBJ2-7	TRBV4-1	.	.	TGCGCCAGCAGCCAAGACCCAGGTGCAGGATACTACGAGCAGTACTTC	CASSQDPGAGYYEQYF
TRBJ1-3	TRBV28	many	.	TGTGCCAGCAGTTTAGACTTCAGCTCTGGAAACACCATATATTTT	CASSLDFSSGNTIYF